Following are 25 T cell receptor beta chains from one sample sequenced in a study of technical replicates of blood from several donors. Sequencing used immunoSEQ multiplex PCR; TCRdb keeps in-frame clones, though not all of them. This sample has about 82,000 clones, with 91% found just once. Sequencing used T cells isolated from PBMCs. All receptors come from a human donor in good health.

The rearrangement joins TRBV30 to TRBJ1-2; 8 bases align to TRBD1. V trimming: 3 bases; J trimming: 4 bases; junction bases outside the gene matches: 10. The CDR3 length is 15 residues. Germline V lookup: CDR1 GTSNPN, CDR2 SVGIG (reference sequence). The CDR3 sequence: CAWSGLGTGLYGYTF. The CDR3 region has the DNA TGTGCCTGGAGCGGCCTCGGGACAGGACTCTATGGCTACACCTTC.

CDR3 residues: CAWDSSSTDTQYF. CDR3 sequence (DNA): TGTGCCTGGGACAGTTCTAGCACAGATACGCAGTATTTT. This chain joins TRBV30 and TRBJ2-3; perhaps TRBD1 as D (5 bases). V was trimmed by 5 bases and J by 0 bases, leaving 9 bases between them. Germline assignment: CDR1 GTSNPN and CDR2 SVGIG (reference sequence). The CDR3 has 13 residues.

The chain is built from TRBV19 and TRBJ2-7, with 7 bases identical to TRBD2. The CDR3 loop spans 13 amino acids. Per germline, CDR1 LNHDA and CDR2 SQIVND (reference sequence). The ends lost 5 bases at V and 6 bases at J; junction bases unmatched: 7. The CDR3 region has the DNA TGTGCCAGTAGTGGGAGCGGGAAAGGCGAGCAGTACTTC. This sequence encodes CASSGSGKGEQYF.

This rearrangement joins TRBV19 to TRBJ2-7, with D uncertain. Trimming took 6 bases from V and 3 from J, leaving 12 bases between them. The germline gives CDR1 LNHDA, CDR2 SQIVND (reference sequence). There are 13 residues in the CDR3. The CDR3 sequence: CASSPPELYEQYF. CDR3 sequence (DNA): TGTGCCAGTAGCCCCCCGGAGCTCTACGAGCAGTACTTC. The full variable domain, with the rest looked up from reference TRBV19 and TRBJ2-7, is DGGITQSPKYLFRKEGQNVTLSCEQNLNHDAMYWYRQDPGQGLRLIYYSQIVNDFQKGDIAEGYSVSREKKESFPLTVTSAQKNPTAFYLCASSPPELYEQYFGPGTRLTVT.

V is TRBV11-2 and J is TRBJ2-7; D unclear. Germline V gene data show CDR1 as SGHAT and CDR2 as FQNNGV. With 1 base removed from V and 4 bases from J, the gap between germline ends came to 5 bases. The length of the CDR3 is 12 residues. CDR3 sequence reads: CASSLALYEQYF. The CDR3 DNA sequence: TGTGCCAGCAGCTTAGCCCTGTACGAGCAGTACTTC.

Concerning this clone itself: Mismatch with germline at one junction end may stem from a read error. The V gene is TRBV27, the J gene TRBJ1-2, with 7 bases fitting TRBD1. Germline V gene data show CDR1 as MNHEY and CDR2 as SMNVEV (reference sequence). The CDR3 runs to 18 residues. CDR3 nucleotide sequence: TGTGCCAGCAGTTTCCCTGCTGGACAGGTGTACTATAACTATGACTACACCTTC. Residues: CASSFPAGQVYYNYDYTF.

This chain joins TRBV5-1 and TRBJ2-1; maybe TRBD2 (5 bases). The CDR3 spans 12 residues. The germline V and J ends were trimmed by 2 bases and 6 bases, with 6 bases remaining between them. Germline V gene sequence: CDR1 SGHRS, CDR2 YFSETQ. Here the CDR3 DNA reads TGCGCCAGCAGCTTTAGCGTCAATGAGCAGTTCTTC. Its translation: CASSFSVNEQFF.

V usage is TRBV7-9 and J usage is TRBJ1-1; a possible D gene is TRBD1 (5 bases). CDR3 size: 16 residues. Germline V gene data show CDR1 as SEHNR and CDR2 as FQNEAQ (reference sequence). V lost 5 bases and J lost 7, with 23 bases in between. CDR3 DNA sequence: TGTGCCAGCAGCCCAACCTCTCGAGACAGCCACCTTGAAGCTTTCTTT. Amino acids: CASSPTSRDSHLEAFF.

The gene calls are TRBV18 and TRBJ2-1; 7 bases agree with TRBD1. V trimming: 1 base; J trimming: 2 bases; junction bases outside the gene matches: 2. The CDR3 sequence is 15 residues long. CDR1 and CDR2 (germline): KGHSH, LQKENI. The CDR3 nucleotides are TGTGCCAGCTCACCACTTCAGGGGGCCTACAATGAGCAGTTCTTC. This translates into CASSPLQGAYNEQFF.

DNA for the CDR3: TGTGCCACCAGTATTAGAAGGGAGTTAAATGAGCAGTTCTTC. Protein product: CATSIRRELNEQFF. This chain links TRBV15 with TRBJ2-1; D possibly corresponds to TRBD2 (5 bases). There are 14 residues in the CDR3. Trimming took off 6 bases at V and 7 bases at J, with 16 bases between the two ends. CDR1 is LNHNV, CDR2 YYDKDF, per germline (reference sequence).

The chain couples TRBV6-1 to TRBJ2-5; 14 positions match TRBD2. Germline CDR1 MNHNS, CDR2 SASEGT. The length of the CDR3 is 15 residues. Losses at the gene ends were 4 bases for V and 4 bases for J; bases not matched to a gene: 2. This CDR3 reads CASSGTSGRLETQYF. The CDR3 DNA is TGTGCCAGCAGTGGGACTAGCGGGAGGTTAGAGACCCAGTACTTC.

The CDR3, as DNA: TGTGCCAGCAGCTTAGAACAGGGGAACACTGAAGCTTTCTTT. Translation gives CASSLEQGNTEAFF. The chain joins TRBV7-8 to TRBJ1-1, with D possibly being TRBD1 (6 bases). CDR1 SGHVS and CDR2 FQNEAQ come from the germline V gene. The CDR3 extends over 14 amino acids. V was cut by 1 base and J by 1 base, with 7 bases left in between.

The genes are TRBV15 and TRBJ2-7; no reliable D call. Germline V gives CDR1 LNHNV, CDR2 YYDKDF (reference sequence). V was pared by 1 base and J by 6 bases, with 7 bases between. This CDR3 has 12 residues. CDR3 amino acids: CATSRVTGEQYF. The CDR3 DNA reads as TGTGCCACCAGCAGAGTAACGGGCGAGCAGTACTTC.

The chain recombines TRBV2 with TRBJ2-6, with D tentatively TRBD1 (6 bases). The CDR3 is made up of 17 amino acids. V was clipped by 1 base and J by 0 bases, with 10 bases between them. CDR1 and CDR2 (germline): SNHLY, FYNNEI. CDR3 region: CASSEDREVSGANVLTF. The CDR3 nucleotides are TGTGCCAGCAGTGAAGACAGGGAAGTCTCTGGGGCCAACGTCCTGACTTTC. Variable domain in full (rest from reference TRBV2 and TRBJ2-6): EPEVTQTPSHQVTQMGQEVILRCVPISNHLYFYWYRQILGQKVEFLVSFYNNEISEKSEIFDDQFSVERPDGSNFTLKIRSTKLEDSAMYFCASSEDREVSGANVLTFGAGSRLTVL.

V gene TRBV19 combines with J gene TRBJ2-7; 8 bases are shared with TRBD2. This CDR3 contains 13 residues. J lost 3 bases, V lost 7 bases, and 5 bases had no gene match. Germline CDR1 is LNHDA and CDR2 is SQIVND (reference sequence). CDR3 in amino acids: CASTGTSGYEQYF. As DNA, the CDR3 is TGTGCCAGTACTGGGACTAGTGGCTACGAGCAGTACTTC.

V and J are TRBV4-3 and TRBJ1-4, with 9 bases lining up with TRBD1. Germline lookup yields CDR1 LGHNA and CDR2 YSLEER. Trimming removed 1 base from V and 0 bases from J; junction bases left unmatched: 9. The length of the CDR3 is 19 residues. The CDR3 region is CASSQAYRDRVATNEKLFF. DNA of the CDR3: TGCGCCAGCAGCCAAGCCTACCGGGACAGGGTTGCAACTAATGAAAAACTGTTTTTT.

For the CDR3, the DNA is TGTGCCAGCAGCTTAAGTCGCGCGGGAGATATGGCCCAGTACTTC. Protein: CASSLSRAGDMAQYF. This chain links TRBV7-2 with TRBJ2-5; 7 bases are a match to TRBD2. J lost 9 bases, V lost 2 bases, and 12 bases had no gene match. The CDR3 spans 15 residues. The germline V gene has CDR1 SGHTA and CDR2 FQGNSA. Looking up the rest from reference TRBV7-2 and TRBJ2-5 gives the full variable domain: GAGVSQSPSNKVTEKGKDVELRCDPISGHTALYWYRQSLGQGLEFLIYFQGNSAPDKSGLPSDRFSAERTGGSVSTLTIQRTQQEDSAVYLCASSLSRAGDMAQYFGPGTRLLVL.

The chain uses TRBV9 and TRBJ2-7, with TRBD2 matching 9 bases. The J segment lost 4 bases and the V segment lost 0 bases, leaving 2 bases of the junction unmatched. CDR1 and CDR2 from the germline V gene are SGDLS and YYNGEE. The CDR3 loop spans 14 amino acids. The CDR3 DNA sequence: TGTGCCAGCAGCGTAGGCACTAGCGGGTACGAGCAGTACTTC. Amino acids: CASSVGTSGYEQYF.

This chain links TRBV4-1 with TRBJ1-5; D possibly corresponds to TRBD1 (6 bases). CDR1 MGHRA and CDR2 YSYEKL come from the germline V gene. This CDR3 comprises 16 residues. Trimming pared 2 bases from V and 6 bases from J, leaving 17 bases between. In DNA form, the CDR3 reads TGCGCCAGCAGCCAAACCAGAGGGGGGGCCGGTCAGCCCCAGCATTTT. It translates to CASSQTRGGAGQPQHF.

The V and J genes are TRBV9 and TRBJ1-2; 8 bases are a match to TRBD1. Germline V gene lookup returns CDR1 SGDLS and CDR2 YYNGEE. Germline trimming cut 4 bases from V and 2 bases from J; bases unmatched to any gene: 1. The CDR3 extends over 13 amino acids. In DNA form, the CDR3 reads TGTGCCAGCAGCACAGGGGGGAACTATGGCTACACCTTC. Translation gives CASSTGGNYGYTF.

This rearrangement joins TRBV19 to TRBJ2-7; D perhaps matches TRBD1 (5 bases). The CDR3 length is 11 residues. Germline loops: CDR1 LNHDA, CDR2 SQIVND (reference sequence). With 10 bases removed from V and 6 bases from J, the gap between germline ends came to 13 bases. The CDR3 nucleotides read TGTGCCACCCAGGGATATGGCGAGCAGTACTTC. It is translated as CATQGYGEQYF. The variable domain in full, with the rest retrieved from reference TRBV19 and TRBJ2-7, is DGGITQSPKYLFRKEGQNVTLSCEQNLNHDAMYWYRQDPGQGLRLIYYSQIVNDFQKGDIAEGYSVSREKKESFPLTVTSAQKNPTAFYLCATQGYGEQYFGPGTRLTVT.

CDR3 DNA sequence: TGTGCCAGCAGTTTTACTAGCGGACAGACCTACAATGAGCAGTTCTTC. As protein: CASSFTSGQTYNEQFF. The V gene is TRBV27, the J gene TRBJ2-1; 8 nucleotides agree with TRBD2. V dropped 3 bases and J dropped 2; count of bases not matched to a gene: 6. The length of the CDR3 is 16 residues. Germline lookup yields CDR1 MNHEY and CDR2 SMNVEV (reference sequence).

As DNA, the CDR3 is TGCGCCAGCAGCCAAGATCAGGGACAGGGGGCTTACGAGCAGTACTTC. This translates into CASSQDQGQGAYEQYF. The chain joins TRBV4-3 to TRBJ2-7, with 12 bases that match TRBD1. With V trimmed by 0 bases and J by 4 bases, 4 bases remained unmatched. The CDR3 runs 16 residues. Germline V gene sequence: CDR1 LGHNA, CDR2 YSLEER.

This chain's CDR3 is CASSLPQGLYGYTF. The CDR3 nucleotides are TGTGCCAGCAGCTTACCTCAGGGATTGTATGGCTACACCTTC. V and J are TRBV11-2 and TRBJ1-2; D possibly corresponds to TRBD1 (5 bases). The CDR3 runs to 14 residues. Germline CDR1 and CDR2: SGHAT and FQNNGV. Trimming stripped 2 bases from V and 5 bases from J, with 12 bases between.

The chain joins TRBV4-2 to TRBJ1-5; D call uncertain. V was cut by 0 bases and J by 6 bases, with 15 bases left in between. Germline values: CDR1 LGHNA, CDR2 YNFKEQ. The length of the CDR3 is 16 residues. The CDR3 DNA sequence: TGTGCCAGCAGCCAAGATAATCAACTAAATCTTCAGCCCCAGCATTTT. Translation: CASSQDNQLNLQPQHF.